Detailed here is one TCR beta chain. Its antigen is unidentified. This sample was taken from a study of T cell repertoires in cytomegalovirus infection. Whole-study results and caveats: Clonotypes of TCR beta that were HLA-C-restricted and CMV-specific dominated the ex vivo response. The study identified carriers of CMV plus the relevant HLA from cumulative public TCR beta family frequency.

CDR3 length: 13 residues. Trimming shortened V by 0 bases and J by 6 bases, and 6 bases separated the two germline ends. From germline, CDR1 is LGHNA and CDR2 YSLEER. In TCRdb, the reads were re-called with MiXCR into one record per CDR3 protein. Among over 250,000 distinct CDR3 sequences listed, around 20% were seen once. This TCR came from a human donor in good health (CMV status not recorded). Some clones in this sample may be carry-over from other donors' samples. V and J are TRBV4-3 and TRBJ2-1; no reliable D call. The sample was cultured PBMCs, taken from culture after CMV antigen stimulation. This CDR3 reads CASSQDSGNEQFF. The CDR3 coding sequence is TGCGCCAGCAGCCAAGATTCAGGCAATGAGCAGTTCTTC.